The T cell receptor (beta chain) described here comes from a study of cytotoxic CD8 clonotypes in ibrutinib-treated CLL. The wider study: Once treatment had gone on for a median of around 13 months, range 6 to 36, response samples were drawn.

Study-level results: Starting clonality was above that of age-matched healthy donors and tracked circulating CD8+ T-cell counts. Before falling back toward baseline at progression, clonality had risen at the time of ibrutinib response.

In regard to this clone: Its antigen remains unknown.

The CDR3 contains 15 residues. Trimming removed 3 bases from V and 6 bases from J; junction bases left unmatched: 3. Germline lookup yields CDR1 MNHEY and CDR2 SVGAGI. Sequencing was designed to attain a depth spanning 1 in 200,000 to 1 in 1 million T cells. Sequencing used immunoSEQ multiplex PCR; TCRdb keeps in-frame clones, though not all of them. The repertoire consists of about 200,000 clones, with about 72% occurring once and the leading ten covering about an eighth. The TCR comes from a human donor with chronic lymphocytic leukemia. This sequence joins TRBV6-5 and TRBJ2-1, with 12 bases that match TRBD2. The material was PBMCs, obtained after 24 months of ibrutinib treatment. In DNA form, the CDR3 reads TGTGCCAGCAGTTATGGGGGACTAGCGGGCAATGAGCAGTTCTTC. This translates into CASSYGGLAGNEQFF.